This T cell receptor beta chain was identified in a study of human T cells and chemical hapten exposure (dated by TCRdb to the early 2020s). Regarding the study in general: Libraries were pooled for sequencing, and per-sample TCR yields varied mainly because of small differences in library volumes within the pool. This study followed changes in the peripheral blood TCR repertoire in vivo during primary and secondary sensitization of alopecia patients to the hapten diphenylcyclopropenone (DPC). Results the study describes overall, beyond this receptor: After repeated subsampling, changes were observed in the strength of the expansion versus patch-test correlation and in the threshold at which the correlation became significant. The number of TCRs above 1 in 1000 frequency did not change with DPC sensitization; there was no evidence of global repertoire structure alterations.

Total RNA was isolated from unfractionated whole blood collected in Tempus Blood RNA tubes. As TCR sequencing controls, a handful of healthy volunteers were used, with blood taken at day 0, 2 weeks and 6 weeks. During library preparation, unique molecular identifiers were attached to individual cDNA molecules so that TCRs could be counted quantitatively and reproducibly. For every blood RNA sample, sequencing covered both the TCR alpha and TCR beta chains. Per the source publication's procedure: A median of about 87,000 TCRs per sample was observed, with a range of about 23,224 to 690,600. The Decombinator software suite was used to annotate the V, J and CDR3 of the TCR reads. Every sample was subsampled to the same number of TCRs (28,000) for the PS versus PT1 abundance plots. TCRs were defined as expanded if absent before sensitization and observed at least eight times at the 2-week time point. In TCRdb, the public reads were trimmed at Q25 with fastp and aligned with MiXCR, with productive beta chains retained. Records with the same CDR3 protein are collapsed into one entry carrying the most frequent genes and DNA. The V and J calls were not made by the authors but by TCRdb's processing. The table for this sample lists about 120,000 distinct CDR3 sequences; 8.5% to 9% of them were counted only once. 1.4% of the sample lies in the top ten.

A distance of 10 bases separates the germline ends of V and J, which lose 0 bases and 10 bases respectively. As encoded in the germline V gene (reference sequence), CDR1 is LNHDA while CDR2 is SQIVND. The CDR3 starts with the cysteine, ends with the phenylalanine, and has 13 residues. Only CDR3 DNA is held: 39 bases, read in frame from base 1. This clonotype was detected many times. Its specific antigen is unknown. No base qualities exist here, and no much larger clone lies one base off it. The sequenced material came from whole blood. The chain employs TRBV19 and TRBJ2-1; the D gene assignment is ambiguous. This clonotype was sampled from a human donor in good health. Some clones in this sample may be carry-over from other donors' samples. Donor details come from another sample of the same person, matched by shared clones. At the DNA level, the sequence is TGTGCCAGTAGTATAGATTTTGGGCGGGAGCAGTTCTTC. This yields the protein CASSIDFGREQFF.